This TCR beta chain was documented in a study of graft-versus-host responses after intestinal transplantation. Across the study: Tacrolimus and steroids were given for around 3 years to all recipients after anti-thymocyte globulin induction. Findings and limits, study-wide: Detection of GvH clones occurred in recipient marrow, and some had their first appearance in ileum or blood.

The table came from immunoSEQ multiplex PCR; TCRdb's copy has only in-frame clones and leaves some out. The table shows 55,000 to 65,000 clones, with 85% to 95% occurring only once. A word on this clone: What it binds is unknown.

The germline CDR1 and CDR2 sequences are SGHTA and FQGNSA. CDR3 size: 15 residues. V was shortened by 5 bases and J by 6 bases, with 19 bases between the two germline ends. The J gene is TRBJ1-1, the V gene TRBV7-2; possible D gene TRBD1, 6 bases. This receptor was identified in a human donor who was the organ donor for an intestinal transplant. This sample comprised unstimulated CD4+ T cells sorted from spleen or lymph node cells, obtained before transplant. CDR3 amino acids: CASSPLPGHSAEAFF. The DNA for the CDR3 is TGTGCCAGCAGCCCCCTACCGGGACATAGCGCTGAAGCTTTCTTT.